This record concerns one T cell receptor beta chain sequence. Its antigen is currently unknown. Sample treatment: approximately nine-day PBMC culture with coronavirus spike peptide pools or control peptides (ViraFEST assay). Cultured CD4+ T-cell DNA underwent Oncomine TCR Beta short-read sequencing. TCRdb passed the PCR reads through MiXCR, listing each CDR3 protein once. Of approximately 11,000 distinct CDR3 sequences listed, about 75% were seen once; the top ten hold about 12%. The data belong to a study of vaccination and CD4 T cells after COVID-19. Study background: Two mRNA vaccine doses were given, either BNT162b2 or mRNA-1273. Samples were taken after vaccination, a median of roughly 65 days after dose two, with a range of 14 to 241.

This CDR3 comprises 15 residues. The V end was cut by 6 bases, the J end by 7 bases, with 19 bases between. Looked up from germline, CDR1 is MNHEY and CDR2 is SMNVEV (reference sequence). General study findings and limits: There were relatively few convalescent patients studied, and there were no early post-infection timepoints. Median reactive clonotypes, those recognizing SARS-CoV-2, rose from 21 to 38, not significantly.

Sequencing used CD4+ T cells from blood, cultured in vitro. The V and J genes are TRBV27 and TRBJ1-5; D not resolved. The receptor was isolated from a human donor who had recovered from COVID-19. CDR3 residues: CASSTTFSGGQPQHF. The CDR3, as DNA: TGTGCCAGCAGCACGACATTTTCGGGTGGCCAGCCCCAGCATTTT.